This entry lists 10 T cell receptor beta chains sequenced from one sample in a study of molecular identifiers for immune sequencing clone quantification. Via MiXCR, TCRdb re-called the PCR reads, giving one row per CDR3 protein. The table shows just under 650,000 distinct CDR3 sequences, with about 20% occurring only once. The sequenced sample consisted of naive CD8+ T cells from blood, with Jurkat cell RNA spiked in. Subset here: FACS-sorted CD8+CD4-CCR7+CD45RA+ naive T cells. The source of these receptors is a human donor in good health. Some libraries in this study had Jurkat cell RNA spiked in.

To note about this clonotype: A much larger clone lies one base from this, so it may be a read error. The chain has TRBV20-1 and TRBJ2-2, with 7 bases aligning to TRBD2. The germline CDR1 and CDR2 sequences are DFQATT and SNEGSKA (reference sequence). The CDR3 contains 15 residues. The ends lost 2 bases at V and 1 base at J; junction bases unmatched: 4. The DNA for the CDR3 is TGCAGTGCTAGATGCAGCGGGATGAACACCGGGGAGCTGTTTTTT. Translating it yields CSARCSGMNTGELFF.

This clonotype came up a few times. In nucleotides, the CDR3 is TGTGCCAGCAGTTACTCCCCGCTTCCCGCTGGGGCCAACGTCCTGACTTTC. Its translation is CASSYSPLPAGANVLTF. The chain links TRBV6-2 or TRBV6-3 to TRBJ2-6; D call uncertain. This CDR3 is 17 amino acids long. V was pared by 0 bases and J by 2 bases, with 11 bases between. Germline V gene lookup returns CDR1 MNHEY and CDR2 SVGEGT.

This clonotype was found many times. This chain connects TRBV30 to TRBJ1-4; no clear D gene. This CDR3 comprises 12 residues. The V and J ends lost 2 bases and 5 bases respectively, with 6 bases between them. From germline, CDR1 is GTSNPN and CDR2 SVGIG (reference sequence). The DNA for the CDR3 is TGTGCCTGGAGTCCTATGAATGAAAAACTGTTTTTT. It translates to CAWSPMNEKLFF.

In its sample, this clonotype was seen many times. V gene TRBV28 combines with J gene TRBJ1-5; D may be TRBD1 (6 bases). Germline V gene data show CDR1 as MDHEN and CDR2 as SYDVKM. The CDR3 length is 18 residues. Trimming cost V 5 bases and J 5 bases, with 25 bases left between them. CDR3 bases: TGTGCCAGCAGTAACCCCCGGACAGTCACAAAGGGGTATCAGCCCCAGCATTTT. This gives the protein CASSNPRTVTKGYQPQHF.

This clonotype has at least ten counts. The chain is built from TRBV6-5 and TRBJ2-6; possibly TRBD1 for D (5 bases). Trimming shortened V by 2 bases and J by 0 bases, and 11 bases separated the two germline ends. CDR1 is MNHEY and CDR2 is SVGAGI in the germline V gene. CDR3 length: 17 amino acids. DNA for the CDR3: TGTGCCAGCAGTTACGTGACAGCGAGCTCTGGGGCCAACGTCCTGACTTTC. Protein: CASSYVTASSGANVLTF.

On this clonotype: Being one base from a much bigger clone, this may be a read error. Since no conserved phenylalanine or tryptophan closes the CDR3, a read error is the likely cause. V and J are TRBV12-3 or TRBV12-4 and TRBJ2-7, with a weak D call TRBD1 (5 bases). The CDR3 is 15 amino acids. V lost 6 bases and J 1 base, leaving 16 bases between the germline ends. CDR3 sequence reads: CASSPDITRSYEQYL. CDR3 coding DNA: TGTGCCAGCAGCCCGGACATAACGAGGTCCTACGAGCAGTACCTC.

The chain carries TRBV30 and TRBJ1-1, with D tentatively TRBD1 (6 bases). Germline CDR1 GTSNPN, CDR2 SVGIG (reference sequence). Trimming pared 2 bases from V and 3 bases from J, leaving 25 bases between. The CDR3 runs to 18 residues. Written as DNA, the CDR3 is TGTGCCTGGAGTCCAAAGGAAGGGGGGGGCCGTAAGGACACTGAAGCTTTCTTT. This gives the protein CAWSPKEGGGRKDTEAFF. The whole variable domain, remainder taken from reference TRBV30 and TRBJ1-1, is SQTIHQWPATLVQPVGSPLSLECTVEGTSNPNLYWYRQAAGRGLQLLFYSVGIGQISSEVPQNLSASRPQDRQFILSSKKLLLSDSGFYLCAWSPKEGGGRKDTEAFFGQGTRLTVV.

This clonotype was seen a single time. A read error may be the cause here, since a much bigger clone is one base away. The rearrangement joins TRBV12-3 or TRBV12-4 to TRBJ1-1, with 7 bases aligning to TRBD1. The CDR3 totals 17 residues. J was trimmed by 3 bases and V by 2 bases; bases with no gene match: 12. The chain's CDR3 is CASSLYRPGGVDTEAFF. CDR3 nucleotide sequence: TGTGCCAGCAGTTTATATAGACCAGGGGGAGTGGACACTGAAGCTTTCTTT.

As concerns this clonotype: A much bigger clone sits one base away, suggesting this may be a read error. The chain links TRBV27 to TRBJ1-1; D might be TRBD1 (5 bases). Between the trimmed V and J ends, which lost 7 bases and 1 base, there was a span of 10 bases. Germline CDR1 is MNHEY and CDR2 is SMNVEV (reference sequence). CDR3 length: 13 residues. Here the CDR3 DNA reads TGTGCCAGCAAGGGGCAGACGAACACTGAAGCTTTCTTT. This gives the protein CASKGQTNTEAFF.

The V gene is TRBV19, the J gene TRBJ2-7, with a tentative D call TRBD2 (6 bases). V gave up 4 bases and J gave up 5 bases, with 24 bases separating them. This CDR3 comprises 17 residues. The V gene's germline CDR1 is LNHDA and CDR2 SQIVND (reference sequence). CDR3 in amino acids: CASSTVGGGKSFDEQYF. The CDR3 nucleotides are TGTGCCAGTAGTACCGTCGGTGGAGGGAAGAGCTTCGACGAGCAGTACTTC.